This T cell receptor beta chain was sequenced in a study of cytomegalovirus exposure and HLA in healthy donors. Points on this clone: The antigen is unknown.

CDR3 size: 14 residues. The trim removed 4 bases at V and 5 bases at J, leaving 3 bases unmatched. Germline values: CDR1 MNHEY, CDR2 SVGAGI. Study outcomes and limitations: Generally TCR sequences proved uncommon, though certain public TCRs appeared in numerous donors. The likely explanation for a cluster of highly shared sequence variants was sequencing artifact. Some TCR beta chains (164 of them) were listed as cytomegalovirus-associated. Earlier analysis looked at TCR beta V segments, and most were productive about 90% or about 30% of the time.

Both 60 Vbeta primers and 13 Jbeta primers went into the PCR. Only in-frame clones appear in the TCRdb table, and some are missing; sequencing was by immunoSEQ multiplex PCR. The sample includes 150,000 to 200,000 clones, approximately 80% seen only once; the top ten take more than 3%. This sequence was found in a male donor in good health and CMV-seronegative. The chain joins TRBV6-5 to TRBJ1-2; 11 nucleotides align to TRBD1. The sample was PBMCs. The CDR3, as DNA: TGTGCCAGCAGTTCTGGGACAGGGGGGTATGGCTACACCTTC. Protein sequence: CASSSGTGGYGYTF.